The present entry profiles one T cell receptor (beta chain) with its context. Its antigen remains unidentified. Germline loops: CDR1 SEHNR, CDR2 FQNEAQ (reference sequence). Trimming at V came to 6 bases and at J to 3 bases, leaving 5 bases not matched to a gene. The CDR3 loop spans 13 amino acids. The data derive from a study of cytotoxic CD8 clonotypes in ibrutinib-treated CLL. Background on the study: The subjects consisted of ten to twelve relapsed/refractory and some 14 treatment-naive individuals, with roughly 17 IGHV unmutated. Partial responders around 24, complete 2; some 12 progressed and around 15 stayed in remission by median 68 months. Broader study findings: Higher circulating CD8+ T-cell counts strongly accompanied higher baseline clonality, above age-matched healthy donors. On treatment, the uncommon public clonotypes contracted or remained stable.

Assay used: immunoSEQ multiplex PCR; TCRdb lists only in-frame clones, some missing. This table holds 6,500 to 7,000 clones, around 70% found once. The clonotype comes from a human donor with chronic lymphocytic leukemia. The J gene is TRBJ2-7, the V gene TRBV7-9; 7 nucleotides match TRBD1. Here the sequenced sample was PBMCs, taken before ibrutinib treatment. CDR3 sequence (DNA): TGTGCCAGCAGTCCGGGACAGATCTACGAGCAGTACTTC. It codes for CASSPGQIYEQYF.